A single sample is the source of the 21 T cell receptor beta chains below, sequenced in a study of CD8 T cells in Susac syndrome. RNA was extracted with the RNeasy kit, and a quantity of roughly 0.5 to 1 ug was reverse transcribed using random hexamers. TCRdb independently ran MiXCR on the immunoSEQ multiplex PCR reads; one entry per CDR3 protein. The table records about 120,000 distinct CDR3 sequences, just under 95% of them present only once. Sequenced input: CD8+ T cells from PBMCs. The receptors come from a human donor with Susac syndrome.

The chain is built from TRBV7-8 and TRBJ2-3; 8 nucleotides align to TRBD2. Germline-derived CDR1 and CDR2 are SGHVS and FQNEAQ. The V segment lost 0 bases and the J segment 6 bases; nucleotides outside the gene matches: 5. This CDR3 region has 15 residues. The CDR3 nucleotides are TGTGCCAGCAGCTTAGCAAACGGGGGGGCGGATACGCAGTATTTT. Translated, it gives CASSLANGGADTQYF. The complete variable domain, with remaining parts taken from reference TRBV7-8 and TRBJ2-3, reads GAGVSQSPRYKVAKRGQDVALRCDPISGHVSLFWYQQALGQGPEFLTYFQNEAQLDKSGLPSDRFFAERPEGSVSTLKIQRTQQEDSAVYLCASSLANGGADTQYFGPGTRLTVL.

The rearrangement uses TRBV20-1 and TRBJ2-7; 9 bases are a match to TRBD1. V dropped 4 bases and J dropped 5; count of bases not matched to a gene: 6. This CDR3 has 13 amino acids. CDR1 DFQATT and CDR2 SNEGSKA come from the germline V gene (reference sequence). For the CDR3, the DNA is TGCAGTGCTAACCGGGACAGGGCCAACGAGCAGTACTTC. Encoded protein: CSANRDRANEQYF.

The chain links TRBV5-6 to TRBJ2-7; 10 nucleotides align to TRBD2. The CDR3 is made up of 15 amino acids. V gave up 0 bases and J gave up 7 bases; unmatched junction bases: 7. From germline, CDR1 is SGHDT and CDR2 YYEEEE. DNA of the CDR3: TGTGCCAGCAGCTTGGCGGGGACTAGCGTGTGGGAGCAGTACTTC. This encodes CASSLAGTSVWEQYF.

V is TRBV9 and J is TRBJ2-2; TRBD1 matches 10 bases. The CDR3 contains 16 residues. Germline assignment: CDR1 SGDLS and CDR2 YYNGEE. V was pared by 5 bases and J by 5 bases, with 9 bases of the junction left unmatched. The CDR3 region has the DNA TGTGCCAGCAGTCCTCCGGGACAGGGGAGAACCGGGGAGCTGTTTTTT. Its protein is CASSPPGQGRTGELFF.

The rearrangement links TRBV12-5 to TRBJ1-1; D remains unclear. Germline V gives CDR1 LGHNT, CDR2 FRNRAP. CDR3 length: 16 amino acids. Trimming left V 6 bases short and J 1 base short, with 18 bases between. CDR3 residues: CASGYLLSTRNTEAFF. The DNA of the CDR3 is TGTGCTAGTGGCTACTTACTTTCGACAAGGAACACTGAAGCTTTCTTT.

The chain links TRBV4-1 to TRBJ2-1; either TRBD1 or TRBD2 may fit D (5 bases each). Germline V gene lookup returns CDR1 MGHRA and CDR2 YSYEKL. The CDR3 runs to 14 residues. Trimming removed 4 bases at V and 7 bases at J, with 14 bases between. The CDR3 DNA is TGCGCCAGCAGCCCCGTCTTGAGGGGTAATGAGCAGTTCTTC. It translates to CASSPVLRGNEQFF.

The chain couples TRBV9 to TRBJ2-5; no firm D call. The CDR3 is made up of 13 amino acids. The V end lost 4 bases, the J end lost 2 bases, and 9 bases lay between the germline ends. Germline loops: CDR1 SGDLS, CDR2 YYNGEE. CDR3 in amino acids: CASSTDAQETQYF. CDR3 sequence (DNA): TGTGCCAGCAGCACCGACGCTCAAGAGACCCAGTACTTC.

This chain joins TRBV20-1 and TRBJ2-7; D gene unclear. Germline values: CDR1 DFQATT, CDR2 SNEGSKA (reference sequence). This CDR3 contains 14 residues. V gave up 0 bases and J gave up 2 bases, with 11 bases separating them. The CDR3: CSARDPDGPYEQYF. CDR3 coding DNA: TGCAGTGCTAGAGATCCGGACGGACCCTACGAGCAGTACTTC.

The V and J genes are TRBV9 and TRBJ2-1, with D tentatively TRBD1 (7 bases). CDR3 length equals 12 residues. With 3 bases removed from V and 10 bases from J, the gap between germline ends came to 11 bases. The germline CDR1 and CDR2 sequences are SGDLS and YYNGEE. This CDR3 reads CASSGDSGEQFF. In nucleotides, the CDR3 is TGTGCCAGCAGCGGGGACAGCGGGGAGCAGTTCTTC.

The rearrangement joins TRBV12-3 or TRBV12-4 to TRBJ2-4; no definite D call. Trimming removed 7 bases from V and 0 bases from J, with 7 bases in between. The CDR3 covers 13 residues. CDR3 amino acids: CASTGAAKNIQYF. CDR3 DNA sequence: TGTGCCAGCACGGGTGCAGCCAAAAACATTCAGTACTTC.

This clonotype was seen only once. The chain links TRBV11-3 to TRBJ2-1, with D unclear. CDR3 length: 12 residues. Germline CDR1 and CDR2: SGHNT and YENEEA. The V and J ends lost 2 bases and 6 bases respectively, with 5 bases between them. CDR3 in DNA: TGTGCCAGCAGCTTATTAAGCAATGAGCAGTTCTTC. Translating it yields CASSLLSNEQFF.

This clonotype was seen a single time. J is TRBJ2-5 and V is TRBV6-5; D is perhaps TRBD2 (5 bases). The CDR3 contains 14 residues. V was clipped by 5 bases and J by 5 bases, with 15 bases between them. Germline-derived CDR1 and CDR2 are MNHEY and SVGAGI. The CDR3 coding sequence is TGTGCCAGCAGTGACTACCCCACCGGGGAGACCCAGTACTTC. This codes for CASSDYPTGETQYF.

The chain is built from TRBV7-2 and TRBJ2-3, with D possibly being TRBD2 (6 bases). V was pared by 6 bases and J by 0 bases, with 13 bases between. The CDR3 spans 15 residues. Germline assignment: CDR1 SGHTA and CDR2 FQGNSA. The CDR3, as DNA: TGTGCCAGCAGGGCAGGGACTTTTAGCACAGATACGCAGTATTTT. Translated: CASRAGTFSTDTQYF.

CDR3 protein: CASSESGGGASDTQYF. CDR3 coding DNA: TGTGCCAGCAGTGAAAGTGGCGGGGGGGCCTCAGATACGCAGTATTTT. The J gene is TRBJ2-3, the V gene TRBV6-4; 9 bases fit TRBD2. Germline V lookup: CDR1 MRHNA, CDR2 SNTAGT. The CDR3 covers 16 residues. The trim removed 3 bases at V and 4 bases at J, leaving 8 bases unmatched.

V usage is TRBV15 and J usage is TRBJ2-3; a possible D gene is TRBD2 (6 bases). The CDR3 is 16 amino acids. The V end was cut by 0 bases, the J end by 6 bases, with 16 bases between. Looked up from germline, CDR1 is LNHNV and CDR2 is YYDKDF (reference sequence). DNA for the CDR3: TGTGCCACCAGCAGAGATCATGTGGGCGGAGGGGATACGCAGTATTTT. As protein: CATSRDHVGGGDTQYF.

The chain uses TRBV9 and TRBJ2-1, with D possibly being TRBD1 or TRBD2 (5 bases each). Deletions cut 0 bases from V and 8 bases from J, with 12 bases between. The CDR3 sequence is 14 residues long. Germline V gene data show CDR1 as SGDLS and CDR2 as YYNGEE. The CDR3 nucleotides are TGTGCCAGCAGCGTAGCGGGGACCTCCGATGAGCAGTTCTTC. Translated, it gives CASSVAGTSDEQFF.

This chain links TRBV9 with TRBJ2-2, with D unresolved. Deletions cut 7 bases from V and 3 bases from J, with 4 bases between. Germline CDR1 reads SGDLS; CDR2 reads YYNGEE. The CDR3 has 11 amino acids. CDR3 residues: CASGYTGELFF. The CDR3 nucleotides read TGTGCCAGCGGTTACACCGGGGAGCTGTTTTTT.

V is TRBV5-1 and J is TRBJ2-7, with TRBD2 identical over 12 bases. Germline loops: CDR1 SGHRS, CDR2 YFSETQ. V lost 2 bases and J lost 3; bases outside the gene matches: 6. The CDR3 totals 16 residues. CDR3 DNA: TGCGCCAGCAGCTTACCCCCGGGACTAGCGGGCTACGAGCAGTACTTC. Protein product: CASSLPPGLAGYEQYF.

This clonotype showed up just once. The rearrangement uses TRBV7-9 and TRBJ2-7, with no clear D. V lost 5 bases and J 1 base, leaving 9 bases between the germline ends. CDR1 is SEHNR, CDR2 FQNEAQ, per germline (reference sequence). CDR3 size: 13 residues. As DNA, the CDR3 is TGTGCCAGCAGCGCACCGGGTTCCTACGAGCAGTACTTC. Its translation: CASSAPGSYEQYF.

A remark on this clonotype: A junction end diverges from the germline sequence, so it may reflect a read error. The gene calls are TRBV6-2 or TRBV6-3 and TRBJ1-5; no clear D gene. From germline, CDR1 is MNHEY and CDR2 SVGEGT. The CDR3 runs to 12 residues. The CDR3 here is CASSYGIQLQHF. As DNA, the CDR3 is TGTGCCAGCAGTTACGGGATCCAGCTCCAGCATTTT.

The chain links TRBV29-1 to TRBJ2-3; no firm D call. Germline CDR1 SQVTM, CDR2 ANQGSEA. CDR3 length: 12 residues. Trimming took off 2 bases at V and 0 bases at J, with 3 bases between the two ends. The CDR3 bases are TGCAGCGTTGAAACCAGCACAGATACGCAGTATTTT. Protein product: CSVETSTDTQYF.